These 12 T cell receptor beta chains share one sample of origin, sequenced in a study of T cell responses to AZD1222 COVID-19 vaccine. Method: immunoSEQ multiplex PCR; TCRdb's copy keeps in-frame clones and lacks some. The data contain 190,000 or so clones, 91% of them singletons. This specimen consisted of peripheral blood, obtained 28 days after the second AZD1222 dose. The receptor source for this set is an adult who received the AZD1222 COVID-19 vaccine.

The chain links TRBV2 to TRBJ1-1; D is uncertain. The ends were cut back, 2 bases at V and 3 bases at J, with 10 bases in the middle. The germline V gene encodes CDR1 SNHLY and CDR2 FYNNEI. This CDR3 has 14 residues. CDR3 amino acids: CASSEMEKDTEAFF. For the CDR3, the DNA is TGTGCCAGCAGTGAAATGGAGAAGGACACTGAAGCTTTCTTT.

The V and J genes are TRBV11-2 and TRBJ1-4; maybe TRBD1 (6 bases). The V gene lost 5 bases and the J gene lost 3 bases, with 13 bases spanning the gap. The CDR3 spans 15 residues. The germline CDR1 and CDR2 sequences are SGHAT and FQNNGV. DNA for the CDR3: TGTGCCAGCAGCCAAGGCTCAGGGGCTAATGAAAAACTGTTTTTT. Translated: CASSQGSGANEKLFF.

CDR3 region: CASSLTGSVSPLHF. CDR3 sequence (DNA): TGTGCCAGCAGCTTGACAGGGTCGGTTTCACCCCTCCACTTT. V and J are TRBV6-4 and TRBJ1-6, with TRBD1 matching 7 bases. This CDR3 region has 14 residues. Losses at the gene ends were 6 bases for V and 9 bases for J; bases not matched to a gene: 8. The germline gives CDR1 MRHNA, CDR2 SNTAGT.

The CDR3 region is CAWSEEGGTGNTIYF. Written as DNA, the CDR3 is TGTGCCTGGAGTGAGGAGGGAGGGACTGGAAACACCATATATTTT. V and J are TRBV30 and TRBJ1-3; D remains ambiguous. The CDR3 consists of 15 residues. Germline loops: CDR1 GTSNPN, CDR2 SVGIG (reference sequence). The V and J ends lost 1 base and 2 bases respectively, with 12 bases between them.

The chain has TRBV14 and TRBJ2-1; D gene unclear. The CDR3 has 15 residues. With 1 base removed from V and 4 bases from J, the gap between germline ends came to 11 bases. Looked up from germline, CDR1 is SGHDN and CDR2 is FVKESK. The CDR3 DNA reads TGTGCCAGCAGCCAAGCAAGGGTTGGATACAATGAGCAGTTCTTC. Residues: CASSQARVGYNEQFF.

V gene TRBV27 combines with J gene TRBJ1-5; D call uncertain. Germline CDR1 is MNHEY and CDR2 is SMNVEV (reference sequence). Deletions cut 5 bases from V and 1 base from J, with 9 bases between. The CDR3 covers 14 residues. CDR3 amino acids: CASSPGWSNQPQHF. CDR3 sequence (DNA): TGTGCCAGCAGTCCGGGGTGGAGCAATCAGCCCCAGCATTTT.

Notes on this clone: Other DNA sequences in this sample translate to the same CDR3. V and J are TRBV11-2 and TRBJ2-3; possibly TRBD1 for D (5 bases). V dropped 7 bases and J dropped 2 bases, with 10 bases sitting between them. The CDR3 length is 13 residues. Germline CDR1 and CDR2: SGHAT and FQNNGV. CDR3 amino acids: CASTRTSTDTQYF. Here the CDR3 DNA reads TGTGCCAGCACCCGGACATCCACAGATACGCAGTATTTT. Combining the CDR3 with reference TRBV11-2 and TRBJ2-3 gives the whole variable domain EAGVAQSPRYKIIEKRQSVAFWCNPISGHATLYWYQQILGQGPKLLIQFQNNGVVDDSQLPKDRFSAERLKGVDSTLKIQPAKLEDSAVYLCASTRTSTDTQYFGPGTRLTVL.

This clone was counted a few times. This rearrangement joins TRBV2 to TRBJ1-5; TRBD1 is a possible D gene (6 bases). This CDR3 spans 17 amino acids. Per the germline V gene, CDR1 is SNHLY and CDR2 is FYNNEI. The V and J ends lost 3 bases and 4 bases respectively, with 19 bases between them. The DNA for the CDR3 is TGTGCCAGCAGTGACGGCCCTAGGGGGAGAGGGAATCAGCCCCAGCATTTT. Encoded protein: CASSDGPRGRGNQPQHF.

The V gene is TRBV19, the J gene TRBJ2-2, with TRBD2 matching over 12 bases. Germline V CDR1 and CDR2: LNHDA, SQIVND (reference sequence). Trimming removed 10 bases from V and 7 bases from J; junction bases left unmatched: 7. This CDR3 comprises 14 residues. The CDR3 here is CATLRTSGNGELFF. In DNA form, the CDR3 reads TGTGCCACCCTAAGGACTAGCGGGAACGGGGAGCTGTTTTTT.

The chain carries TRBV2 and TRBJ2-7; D uncertain. Trimming took off 2 bases at V and 3 bases at J, with 17 bases between the two ends. The length of the CDR3 is 16 residues. Germline V CDR1 and CDR2: SNHLY, FYNNEI. CDR3: CASSERKVALGYEQYF. The CDR3 DNA is TGTGCCAGCAGTGAAAGGAAGGTGGCTTTGGGCTACGAGCAGTACTTC.

This sequence joins TRBV18 and TRBJ2-7; D is uncertain. The CDR3 is 16 residues long. Trimming cost V 0 bases and J 5 bases, with 17 bases left between them. Germline CDR1 KGHSH, CDR2 LQKENI. The CDR3 region is CASSPPVMPQMNEQYF. Written as DNA, the CDR3 is TGTGCCAGCTCACCACCGGTAATGCCACAGATGAACGAGCAGTACTTC.

This clone was seen a handful of times. The chain recombines TRBV5-1 with TRBJ1-2; 10 nucleotides match TRBD1. This CDR3 is 14 amino acids long. Germline V gene data show CDR1 as SGHRS and CDR2 as YFSETQ. Trimming took 6 bases from V and 7 from J; bases not matched to a gene: 9. CDR3 sequence reads: CASTPDRGQGGYTF. The CDR3 region has the DNA TGCGCCAGCACCCCCGACAGGGGGCAAGGTGGCTACACCTTC. Supplemented by reference TRBV5-1 and TRBJ1-2, the full variable domain reads KAGVTQTPRYLIKTRGQQVTLSCSPISGHRSVSWYQQTPGQGLQFLFEYFSETQRNKGNFPGRFSGRQFSNSRSEMNVSTLELGDSALYLCASTPDRGQGGYTFGSGTRLTVV.